This T cell receptor beta chain is from a study of OX40 agonist ivuxolimab in advanced cancers. In the study overall: Ivuxolimab, which targeted the costimulatory receptor OX40 (CD134), was an agonistic, fully human IgG2 monoclonal antibody. The paper describes the monotherapy dose-escalation part (N of about 57 patients) of the phase I trial of ivuxolimab. Prior anti-PD-1, anti-PD-L1 or anti-CTLA-4 therapy was permitted, and checkpoint inhibitors had been received by 40% to 50% of dose-escalation patients. Intravenous ivuxolimab was administered to patients every 2 weeks at six dose levels: 0.01, 0.1, 0.3, 1.5, 3 and 10 mg/kg. Peripheral TCRbeta sequencing aimed to test whether ivuxolimab altered TCR sequence diversity and caused clonal T-cell expansion. Partial responses occurred in three dose-escalation patients: two with cutaneous melanoma and one with hepatocellular carcinoma. Of the approximately 54 dose-escalation patients, hepatocellular carcinoma was present in about 20, melanoma in approximately 15, renal cell carcinoma in 9 and head and neck cancer in 9. The dose-escalation cohort was 82.7% male with a mean age of approximately 59 years, ranging from roughly 23 to 80.

Patients with a history of autoimmune disease or receiving systemic immunosuppression were excluded from the trial. Peripheral blood for TCR sequencing was collected from all dose cohorts at baseline, on cycle 4 day 1, and on cycle 7 day 1. Samples were obtained from an open-label, multicenter, first-in-human phase I dose-escalation trial of ivuxolimab. Adults with locally advanced or metastatic melanoma, renal cell carcinoma, hepatocellular carcinoma or head and neck squamous cell carcinoma were enrolled in the trial. CD4+ and CD8+ T cells were sorted separately from peripheral blood before TCR sequencing. A note on this clone: Its cognate antigen has yet to be identified. Per-base qualities were not stored, and no clone one base away is much larger.

The germline V gene supplies CDR1 SGHRS and CDR2 YFSETQ. Ends trimmed: V by 4 bases, J by 10 bases; bases unmatched to a gene: 21. From the cysteine up to the phenylalanine, the CDR3 has a length of 19 residues. Just CDR3 DNA is preserved here, 57 bases in frame from base 1. Genomic DNA was extracted from sorted cells for sequencing of the TCRbeta CDR3 region. TCRbeta CDR3 regions were sequenced using the immunoSEQ Assay. The table comes from immuneACCESS by way of TCRdb, which keeps in-frame sequences with V and J called. Part of the clones is missing from these tables; in studies checked, under half for an unresolved V gene and the rest for unknown reasons. The sample profile shows about 30,000 clones; about 74% of them were found once. The leading ten clones occupy under 15% of the sample. Broader findings and caveats from the paper: On average, CD8+ T cells showed more expanded clones than CD4+ T cells after ivuxolimab. Low levels of normalized T-cell clonal expansion were also seen in some patients who did not respond. In partial responders in the 0.1-3.0 mg/kg groups, normalized peripheral clonal expansion was found to be among the lowest, especially among CD8+ T cells. The antigen specificity of the clonally expanded peripheral T cells was not determined. Clonal expansion of both CD4+ and CD8+ blood T cells was observed from baseline to week 6 at doses 0.1 to 3.0 mg/kg.

Recombination linked TRBV5-1 to TRBJ1-6; the junction holds 9 bases that match TRBD1. The TCR sequence derives from an adult with an advanced solid tumor such as melanoma, head and neck, liver or kidney cancer. Material: CD4+ or CD8+ T cells sorted from blood, obtained in a trial of the OX40 agonist ivuxolimab. CDR3 reads: CASSVKPGQGPAGRSPLHF. Read as DNA, the sequence is TGCGCCAGCAGCGTAAAACCGGGACAGGGCCCCGCGGGGAGGTCACCCCTCCACTTT.